This entry features one T cell receptor beta chain sequence. Participant-reported clinical history was the basis for cohort assignment. This sample was taken from a study of blood T cell repertoires in COVID-19. Study-wide context: PBMCs, B-cell-depleted T cells, or T cells provided the cDNA or gDNA that made up the material.

V was pared by 7 bases and J by 4 bases, with 7 bases of the junction left unmatched. This CDR3 is 14 amino acids long. Germline assignment: CDR1 MDHEN and CDR2 SYDVKM. Assay: immunoSEQ multiplex PCR; the TCRdb copy retains only in-frame clones and omits some. Here the sample spans over 110,000 clones, 80% to 85% being singletons. What was sequenced was PBMCs or T cells enriched from blood (not recorded which). The TCR was taken from a man in his forties or fifties with acute COVID-19. This chain links TRBV28 with TRBJ2-7; the match to TRBD1 covers 10 bases. The CDR3 loop is CASTGTGEIYEQYF. The CDR3 DNA is TGTGCCAGCACCGGGACAGGGGAAATTTACGAGCAGTACTTC.